This TCR beta chain was captured by sequencing in a study of memory CD4+ T cells and cytomegalovirus serostatus (dated by TCRdb to about 2019). Concerning the study at large: The cohort included around 35 healthy adults from Belgium, of whom 9 were CMV seropositive and 24 were CMV seronegative. To replicate a published TCR-based CMV serostatus classifier, the study sequenced CD4+ memory TCRbeta repertoires from a Belgian cohort whose cytomegalovirus serostatus was known. General conclusions and limits of the study: CMV serostatus prediction reached a median bootstrapped AUC of approximately 0.95 with the original framework and about 0.93 with a US-trained random forest. The original-framework classifier achieved a median bootstrapped AUC of 0.95 with a 95% CI of 0.76-1.00 on the Belgian cohort. The results were interpreted as suggesting that the CMV-associated TCR signature is mostly present in the CD4+ memory repertoire. Only CD4+CD45RO+ memory cells were sequenced, in contrast to the original study, in which naive and memory CD4+ and CD8+ populations were covered. Among the 160 or so previously reported CMV-associated TCRbeta sequences, over 65 showed up in the CD4+ memory repertoires, with each one found in between one and five individuals.

Single viable CD3+CD4+CD8-CD45RO+ cells were sorted as memory CD4+ T cells on a FACSAria II. CMV serostatus was determined using a Roche Elecsys assay that detects serum IgG against CMV pp150, pp28, p38 and p52. Following thawing, total CD4+ T cells were enriched through positive selection using CD4 magnetic microbeads. The samples came from a different study that was designed specifically to examine the CD4+ T cell memory repertoire. Following standard operating procedures, peripheral blood mononuclear cells were isolated and cryopreserved, while serum was kept at -80 degrees C. The staining relied on CD3-PerCP (BW264/56), CD4-APC (RPA-T4), CD45RO-PE (UCHT1) and CD8-Pacific Orange (3B5) antibodies, and Sytox blue was used to exclude non-viable cells. From its cysteine to its phenylalanine, the CDR3 spans 16 amino acids. The retained sequence is limited to the CDR3, 48 bases, with the frame set at the first base. CDR1 and CDR2, per the germline V gene, are MDHEN and SYDVKM. The junction shows trimming of 5 bases on V and 3 bases on J, and the gene matches do not reach 7 bases of it.

Regarding this clone: The specificity of this receptor is unknown. The sample holds no much larger clone one base away, and base qualities are not on file.

The Quick-DNA Microprep Kit was used to extract genomic DNA from the sorted cells. Amplification of TCRbeta DNA was done with the immunoSEQ hsTCRbeta kit, following the protocol from the manufacturer. An Illumina MiSeq instrument was used to sequence the TCRbeta libraries. On the authors' methods: Once out-of-frame sequences had been removed, millions of distinct TCRbeta sequences were left, which works out to an average of approximately 63,000 per individual. Each individual was scored by the count of 164 previously reported CMV-associated TCRbeta sequences and the total productive distinct TCRbeta count. A beta-binomial model was reimplemented in Python, and scikit-learn random forests with default parameters were trained on data from the US cohort. Classifier performance on the Belgian cohort was reported as the median AUC with percentile confidence intervals calculated over 10,000 bootstrap iterations. TCRdb provides this immuneACCESS table in a form limited to in-frame rearrangements. Some clones are lacking; in checked studies, under half of them reflect an unresolved V gene, and why the rest are absent is not known. For V, J and clone size, that table is used; D and trimming come from the DNA. Recorded for this sample are around 63,000 clones; roughly three quarters of them occurred a single time. The ten biggest clones cover under 6% of the sample.

The sequenced sample consisted of memory CD4+ T cells from blood. The sequence was obtained from an adult in good health and CMV-seropositive. The sequence links TRBV28 to TRBJ2-2, and TRBD1 matches 9 of the central bases. The CDR3 corresponds to CASSPPGTGHTGELFF. Here is the DNA: TGTGCCAGCAGTCCGCCCGGGACAGGGCACACCGGGGAGCTGTTTTTT.